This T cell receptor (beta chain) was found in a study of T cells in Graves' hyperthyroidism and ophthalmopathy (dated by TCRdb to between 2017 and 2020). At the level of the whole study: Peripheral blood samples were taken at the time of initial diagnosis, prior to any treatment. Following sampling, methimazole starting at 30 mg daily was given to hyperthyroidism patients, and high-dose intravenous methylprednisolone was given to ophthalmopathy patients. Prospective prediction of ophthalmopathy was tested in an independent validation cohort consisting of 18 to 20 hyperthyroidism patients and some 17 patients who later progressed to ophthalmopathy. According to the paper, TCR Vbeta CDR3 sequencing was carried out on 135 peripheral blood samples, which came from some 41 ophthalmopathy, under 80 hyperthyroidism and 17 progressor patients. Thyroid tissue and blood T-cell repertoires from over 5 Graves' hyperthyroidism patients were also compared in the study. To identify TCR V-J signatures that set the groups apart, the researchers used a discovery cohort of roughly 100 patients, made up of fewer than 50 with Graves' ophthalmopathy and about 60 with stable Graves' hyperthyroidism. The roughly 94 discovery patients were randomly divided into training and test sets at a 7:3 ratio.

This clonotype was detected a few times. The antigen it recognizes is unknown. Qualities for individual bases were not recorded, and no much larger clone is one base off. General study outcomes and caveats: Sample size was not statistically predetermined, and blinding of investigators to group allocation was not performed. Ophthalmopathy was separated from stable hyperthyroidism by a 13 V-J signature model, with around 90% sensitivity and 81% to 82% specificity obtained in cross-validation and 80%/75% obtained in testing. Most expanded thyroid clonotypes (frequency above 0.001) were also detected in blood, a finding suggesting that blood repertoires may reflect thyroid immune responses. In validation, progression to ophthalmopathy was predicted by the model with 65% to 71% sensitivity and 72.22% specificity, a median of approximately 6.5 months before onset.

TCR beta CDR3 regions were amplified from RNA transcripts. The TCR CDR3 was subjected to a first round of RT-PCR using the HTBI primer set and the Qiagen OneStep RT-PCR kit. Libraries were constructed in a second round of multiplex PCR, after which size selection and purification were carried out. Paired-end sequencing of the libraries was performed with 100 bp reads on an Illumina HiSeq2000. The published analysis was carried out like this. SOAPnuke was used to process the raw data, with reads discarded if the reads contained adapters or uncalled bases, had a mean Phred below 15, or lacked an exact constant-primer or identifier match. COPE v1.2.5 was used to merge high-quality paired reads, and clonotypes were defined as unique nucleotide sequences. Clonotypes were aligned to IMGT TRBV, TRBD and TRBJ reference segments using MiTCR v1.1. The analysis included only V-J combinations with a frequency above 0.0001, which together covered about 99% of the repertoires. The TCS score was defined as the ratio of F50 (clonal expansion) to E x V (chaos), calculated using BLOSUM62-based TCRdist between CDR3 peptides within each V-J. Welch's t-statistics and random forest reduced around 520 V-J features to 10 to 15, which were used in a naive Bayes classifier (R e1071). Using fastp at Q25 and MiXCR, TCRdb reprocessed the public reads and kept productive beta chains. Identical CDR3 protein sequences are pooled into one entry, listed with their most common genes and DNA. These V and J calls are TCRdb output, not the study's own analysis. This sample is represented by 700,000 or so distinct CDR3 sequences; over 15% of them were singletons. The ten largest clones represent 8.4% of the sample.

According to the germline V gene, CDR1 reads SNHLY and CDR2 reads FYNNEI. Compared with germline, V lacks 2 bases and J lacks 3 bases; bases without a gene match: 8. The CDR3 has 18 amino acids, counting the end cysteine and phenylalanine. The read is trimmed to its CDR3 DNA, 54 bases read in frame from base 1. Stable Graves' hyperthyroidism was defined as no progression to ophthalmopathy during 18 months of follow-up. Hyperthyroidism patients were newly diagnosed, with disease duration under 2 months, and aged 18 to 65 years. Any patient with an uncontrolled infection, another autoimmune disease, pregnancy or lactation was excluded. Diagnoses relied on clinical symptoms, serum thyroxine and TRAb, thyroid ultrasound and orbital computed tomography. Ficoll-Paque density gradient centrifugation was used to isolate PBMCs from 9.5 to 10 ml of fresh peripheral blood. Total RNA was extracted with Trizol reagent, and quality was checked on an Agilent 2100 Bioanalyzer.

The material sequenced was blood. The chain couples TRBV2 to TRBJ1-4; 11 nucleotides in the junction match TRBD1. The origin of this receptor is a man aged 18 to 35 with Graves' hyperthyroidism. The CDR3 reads CASSESGTGGISNEKLFF. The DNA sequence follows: TGTGCCAGCAGTGAATCCGGGACAGGGGGTATATCTAATGAAAAACTGTTTTTT.